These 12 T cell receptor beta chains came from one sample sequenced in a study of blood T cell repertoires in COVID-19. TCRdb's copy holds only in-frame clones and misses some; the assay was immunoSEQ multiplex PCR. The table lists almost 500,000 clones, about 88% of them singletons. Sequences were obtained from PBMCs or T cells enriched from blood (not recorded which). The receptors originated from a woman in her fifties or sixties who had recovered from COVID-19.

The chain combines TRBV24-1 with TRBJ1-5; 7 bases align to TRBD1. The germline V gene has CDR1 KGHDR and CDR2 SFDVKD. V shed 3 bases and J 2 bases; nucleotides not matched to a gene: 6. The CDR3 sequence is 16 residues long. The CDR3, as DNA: TGTGCCACCAGTGATGGAAGGACAGGCCGCAATCAGCCCCAGCATTTT. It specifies CATSDGRTGRNQPQHF.

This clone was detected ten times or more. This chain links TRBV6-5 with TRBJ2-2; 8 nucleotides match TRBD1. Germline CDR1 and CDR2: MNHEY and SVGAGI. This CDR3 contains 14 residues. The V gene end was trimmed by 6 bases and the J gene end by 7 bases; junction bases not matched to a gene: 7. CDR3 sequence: CASRRLTGDGELFF. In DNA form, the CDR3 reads TGTGCCAGCAGGAGACTGACAGGGGACGGGGAGCTGTTTTTT.

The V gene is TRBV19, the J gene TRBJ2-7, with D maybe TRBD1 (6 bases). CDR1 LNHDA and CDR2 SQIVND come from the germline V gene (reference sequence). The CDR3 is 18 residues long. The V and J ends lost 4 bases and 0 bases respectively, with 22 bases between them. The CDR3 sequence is CASSRYLTTGQSSYEQYF. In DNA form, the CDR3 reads TGTGCCAGTAGTAGGTACCTAACCACAGGACAGAGCTCCTACGAGCAGTACTTC.

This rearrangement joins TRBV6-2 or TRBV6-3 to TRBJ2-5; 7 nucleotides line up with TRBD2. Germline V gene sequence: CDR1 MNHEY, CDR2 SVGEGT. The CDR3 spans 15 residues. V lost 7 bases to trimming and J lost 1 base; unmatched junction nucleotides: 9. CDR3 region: CASNPGRQPQETQYF. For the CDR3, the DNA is TGTGCCAGCAACCCCGGGAGGCAGCCCCAAGAGACCCAGTACTTC.

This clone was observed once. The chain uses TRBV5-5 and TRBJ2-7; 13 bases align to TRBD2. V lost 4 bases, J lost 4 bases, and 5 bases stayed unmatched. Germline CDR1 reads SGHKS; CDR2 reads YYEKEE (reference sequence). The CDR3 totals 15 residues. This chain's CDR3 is CASSQGLAGWYEQYV. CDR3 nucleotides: TGTGCCAGCAGCCAGGGACTAGCGGGGTGGTACGAGCAGTACGTC.

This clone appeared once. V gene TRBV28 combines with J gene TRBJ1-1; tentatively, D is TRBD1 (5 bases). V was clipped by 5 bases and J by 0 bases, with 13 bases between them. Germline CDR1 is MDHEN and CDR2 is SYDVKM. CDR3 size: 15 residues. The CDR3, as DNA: TGTGCCAGCAGTCCGGGAGGGGTAATGAACACTGAAGCTTTCTTT. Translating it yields CASSPGGVMNTEAFF.

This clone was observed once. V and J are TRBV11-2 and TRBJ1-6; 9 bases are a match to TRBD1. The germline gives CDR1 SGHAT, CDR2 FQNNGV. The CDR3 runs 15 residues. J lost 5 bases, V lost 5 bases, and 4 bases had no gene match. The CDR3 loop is CASSRGQGNNSPLHF. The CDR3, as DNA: TGTGCCAGCAGCCGGGGACAGGGCAATAATTCACCCCTCCACTTT.

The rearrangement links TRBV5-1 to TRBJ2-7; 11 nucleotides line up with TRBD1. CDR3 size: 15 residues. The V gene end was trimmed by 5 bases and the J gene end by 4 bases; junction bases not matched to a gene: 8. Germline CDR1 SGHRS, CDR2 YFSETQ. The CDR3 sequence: CASSLAGTGGYEQYF. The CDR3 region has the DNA TGCGCCAGCAGTCTTGCCGGGACAGGGGGTTACGAGCAGTACTTC.

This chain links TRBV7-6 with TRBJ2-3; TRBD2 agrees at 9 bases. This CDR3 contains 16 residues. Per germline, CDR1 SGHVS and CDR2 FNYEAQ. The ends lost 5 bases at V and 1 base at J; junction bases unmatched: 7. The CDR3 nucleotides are TGTGCCAGCAGCCCGACTGGACTAGCGCGCACAGATACGCAGTATTTT. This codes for CASSPTGLARTDTQYF.

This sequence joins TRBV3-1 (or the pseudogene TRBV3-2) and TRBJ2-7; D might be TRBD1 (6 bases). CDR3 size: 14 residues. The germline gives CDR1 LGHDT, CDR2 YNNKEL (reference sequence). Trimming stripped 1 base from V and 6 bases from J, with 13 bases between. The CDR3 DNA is TGTGCCAGCAGCCAAGGGGGGCGAGGGATCGAGCAGTACTTC. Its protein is CASSQGGRGIEQYF.

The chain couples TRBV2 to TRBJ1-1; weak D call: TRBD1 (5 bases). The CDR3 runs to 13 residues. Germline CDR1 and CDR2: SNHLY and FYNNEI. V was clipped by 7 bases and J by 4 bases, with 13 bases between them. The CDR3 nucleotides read TGTGCCAGCAACGGGGGGTTGGGCACTGAAGCTTTCTTT. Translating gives CASNGGLGTEAFF.

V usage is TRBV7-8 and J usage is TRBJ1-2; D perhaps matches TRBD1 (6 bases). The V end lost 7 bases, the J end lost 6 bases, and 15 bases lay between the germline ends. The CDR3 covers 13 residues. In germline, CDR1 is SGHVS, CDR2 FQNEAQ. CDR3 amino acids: CASNRGTLDGYTF. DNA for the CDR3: TGTGCCAGCAACCGAGGGACATTGGATGGCTACACCTTC.